This T cell receptor (beta chain) was found in a study of blood T cell repertoires in COVID-19. Across the study: PBMCs, B-cell-depleted T cells, or T cells provided the cDNA or gDNA that made up the material.

In the original processing: Reference gene primer amplification in the assay estimated nucleated cell counts. TCRdb's copy holds only in-frame clones and misses some; the assay was immunoSEQ multiplex PCR. The D gene and trimming were derived from the DNA, and the V and J assignments and clone size from that table. The data contain about 220,000 clones, 82% of them singletons. The germline gives CDR1 SGDLS, CDR2 YYNGEE. This CDR3 is built from 15 residues. V was shortened by 0 bases and J by 6 bases, with 12 bases between the two germline ends. The origin of this receptor is a woman aged 70-85 years with COVID-19, enrolled during active disease. V gene TRBV9 combines with J gene TRBJ2-2; D is perhaps TRBD2 (6 bases). The sample consisted of peripheral blood. CDR3 nucleotide sequence: TGTGCCAGCAGCGTAGGGGGAGGAGGAGCCGGGGAGCTGTTTTTT. Translated, it gives CASSVGGGGAGELFF.